The sequence of this TCR beta chain was determined in a study of CD8+CD57+ T cells in acquired aplastic anemia. Study-wide context: 3 to 3.5 ug was the average amount of DNA from sorted CD4+ and CD8+ cells. The average read count for CD4+ cells in healthy donors was some 11 million. Regarding the study as a whole: A significant difference in CD8+ Simpson's diversity between patients and controls was not found. In common between the patients and the controls were around 29 CD8+ CDR3 sequences.

Many counts were recorded for this clonotype. The antigen is not known. The CDR3 has 11 residues. Trimming left V 2 bases short and J 5 bases short, with 3 bases between. Germline loops: CDR1 MNHNY, CDR2 SVGAGI (reference sequence). TCR beta VDJ and CDR3 profiles were obtained from a genomic DNA template. MiXCR, run by TCRdb on the reads, gives a single entry per CDR3 protein. Of 400,000 to 500,000 distinct CDR3 sequences listed, 55% to 70% were seen once; the top ten hold under 4.5%. The clonotype comes from a human donor in good health, serving as a control. V gene TRBV6-6 combines with J gene TRBJ1-1; D is ambiguous. The source material was sorted CD4+, CD8+, or CD8+CD57+ T cells (not recorded which) from PBMCs. Here the CDR3 reads CASSYRTEAFF. Here the CDR3 DNA reads TGTGCCAGCAGTTACCGGACTGAAGCTTTCTTT.